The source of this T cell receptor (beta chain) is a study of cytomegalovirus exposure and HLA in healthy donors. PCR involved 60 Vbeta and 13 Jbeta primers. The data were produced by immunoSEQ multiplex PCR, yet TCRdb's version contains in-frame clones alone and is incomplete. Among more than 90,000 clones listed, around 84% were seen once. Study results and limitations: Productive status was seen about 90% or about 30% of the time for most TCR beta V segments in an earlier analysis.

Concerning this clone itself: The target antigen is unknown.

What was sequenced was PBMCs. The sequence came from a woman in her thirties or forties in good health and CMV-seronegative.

The CDR3 sequence is CASSQDTGNTGELFF. The CDR3 region has the DNA TGCGCCAGCAGCCAAGACACGGGAAACACCGGGGAGCTGTTTTTT. The chain couples TRBV4-3 to TRBJ2-2, with D perhaps matching TRBD2 (5 bases). The ends were cut back, 0 bases at V and 2 bases at J, with 7 bases in the middle. CDR1 and CDR2 from the germline V gene are LGHNA and YSLEER. The CDR3 runs to 15 residues.